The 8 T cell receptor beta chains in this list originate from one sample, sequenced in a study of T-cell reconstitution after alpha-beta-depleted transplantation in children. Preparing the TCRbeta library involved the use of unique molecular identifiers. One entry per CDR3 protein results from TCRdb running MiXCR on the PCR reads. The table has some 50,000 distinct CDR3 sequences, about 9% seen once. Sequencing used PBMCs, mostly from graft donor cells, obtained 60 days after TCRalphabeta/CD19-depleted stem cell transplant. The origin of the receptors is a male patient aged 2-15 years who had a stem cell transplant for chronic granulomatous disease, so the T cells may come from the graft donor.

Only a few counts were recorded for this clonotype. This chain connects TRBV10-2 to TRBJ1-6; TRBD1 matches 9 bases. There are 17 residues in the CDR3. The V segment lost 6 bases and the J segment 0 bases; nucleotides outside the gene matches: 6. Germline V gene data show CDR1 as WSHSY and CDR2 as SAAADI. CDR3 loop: CASRYRGPSSYNSPLHF. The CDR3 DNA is TGCGCCAGCAGATACAGGGGGCCAAGCTCCTATAATTCACCCCTCCACTTT.

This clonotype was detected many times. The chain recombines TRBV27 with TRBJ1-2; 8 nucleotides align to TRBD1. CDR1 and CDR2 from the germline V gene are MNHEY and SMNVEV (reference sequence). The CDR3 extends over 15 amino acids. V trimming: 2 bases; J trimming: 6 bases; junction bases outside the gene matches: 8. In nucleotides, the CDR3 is TGTGCCAGCAGTTTAGAGGGCAGGGGGCCAAATGGCTACACCTTC. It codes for CASSLEGRGPNGYTF.

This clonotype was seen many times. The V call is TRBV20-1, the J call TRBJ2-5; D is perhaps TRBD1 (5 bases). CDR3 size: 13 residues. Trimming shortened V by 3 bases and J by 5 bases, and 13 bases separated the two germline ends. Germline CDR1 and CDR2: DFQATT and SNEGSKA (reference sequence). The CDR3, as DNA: TGCAGTGCTAGGAAGGGGCTAGAGGAGACCCAGTACTTC. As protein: CSARKGLEETQYF.

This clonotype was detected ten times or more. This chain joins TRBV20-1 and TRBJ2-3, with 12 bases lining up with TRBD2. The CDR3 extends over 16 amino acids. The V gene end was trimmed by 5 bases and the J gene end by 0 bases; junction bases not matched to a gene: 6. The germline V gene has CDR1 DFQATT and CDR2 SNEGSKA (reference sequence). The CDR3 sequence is CSAQSGTSGSTDTQYF. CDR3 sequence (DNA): TGCAGTGCTCAATCCGGGACTAGCGGGAGCACAGATACGCAGTATTTT.

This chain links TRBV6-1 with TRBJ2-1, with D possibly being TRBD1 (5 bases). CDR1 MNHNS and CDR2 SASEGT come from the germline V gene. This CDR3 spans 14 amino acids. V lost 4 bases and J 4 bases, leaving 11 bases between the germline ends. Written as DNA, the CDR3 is TGTGCCAGCAGTGGGCTACAGGTTTACAATGAGCAGTTCTTC. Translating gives CASSGLQVYNEQFF.

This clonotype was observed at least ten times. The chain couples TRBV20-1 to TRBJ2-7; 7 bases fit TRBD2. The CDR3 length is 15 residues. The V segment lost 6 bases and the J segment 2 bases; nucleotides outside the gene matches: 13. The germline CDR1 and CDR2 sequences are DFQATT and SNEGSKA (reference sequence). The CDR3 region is CSAPQSGRGTYEQYF. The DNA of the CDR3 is TGCAGTGCCCCTCAGAGTGGGCGGGGGACCTACGAGCAGTACTTC.

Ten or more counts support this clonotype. CDR3 sequence reads: CASSLAAAYEQYF. The CDR3 DNA follows: TGCGCCAGCAGCTTAGCTGCCGCCTACGAGCAGTACTTC. The chain has TRBV5-1 and TRBJ2-7; D unclear. Trimming cost V 2 bases and J 2 bases, with 8 bases left between them. CDR3 length: 13 residues. Germline V lookup: CDR1 SGHRS, CDR2 YFSETQ. The variable domain in full, completed from reference TRBV5-1 and TRBJ2-7, reads KAGVTQTPRYLIKTRGQQVTLSCSPISGHRSVSWYQQTPGQGLQFLFEYFSETQRNKGNFPGRFSGRQFSNSRSEMNVSTLELGDSALYLCASSLAAAYEQYFGPGTRLTVT.

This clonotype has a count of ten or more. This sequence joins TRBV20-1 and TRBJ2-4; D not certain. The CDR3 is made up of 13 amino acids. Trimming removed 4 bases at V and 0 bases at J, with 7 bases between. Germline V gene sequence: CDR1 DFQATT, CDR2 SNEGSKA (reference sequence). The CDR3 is CSATLSAKNIQYF. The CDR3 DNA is TGCAGTGCTACCTTGTCAGCCAAAAACATTCAGTACTTC.